The subject of this entry is one T cell receptor (beta chain). Its antigen remains unidentified. No base qualities exist here, and no much larger clone lies one base off it. The collaborating institutions used their own protocols to collect whole blood in K2EDTA tubes. Collaborator samples were shipped for TCRbeta analysis as frozen whole blood, isolated PBMCs, or DNA extracted from either sample type. The sample is drawn from a study of blood T cell repertoires in COVID-19 (dated by TCRdb to the early 2020s). About the study as a whole: Samples from collaborators originated in the United States, Italy and Spain and spanned both the acute and convalescent phases of COVID-19. The prospective study material was composed of cDNA or gDNA derived from T cells, B-cell-depleted T cells, or PBMCs. Subjects who had been exposed to COVID-19, were actively infected with it, or had recovered from it provided the deeply sampled blood TCRbeta repertoires that made up the dataset. A freely available public database, intended as a resource for researchers studying the immune response to SARS-CoV-2, is where the repertoires were released. The samples were drawn from two sources: the first 160 participants of the ongoing ImmuneRACE study, and 1,254 subjects contributed by 6 global collaborators. A de-identified subject ID, COVID-19 status, age in years and sex were almost always included in the sample metadata. Where available, HLA class I and class II types were obtained from metadata supplied by the sample provider rather than from assay-based typing.

The germline V gene (reference sequence) yields LNHDA for CDR1 and SQIVND for CDR2. Ends trimmed: V by 7 bases, J by 5 bases; bases unmatched to a gene: 9. The CDR3 goes from the cysteine to the phenylalanine over 16 residues. Of all the DNA, just the CDR3 is kept, 48 bases in frame from base 1. Study-wide conclusions, independent of this receptor: How much clinical and demographic metadata was included differed by source and by participant, and the metadata was provided uncurated.

TCRbeta CDR3 regions were amplified from genomic DNA using the immunoSEQ Assay, a bias-controlled multiplex PCR. The authors' analysis ran thus. The number of nucleated cells in each sample was estimated by amplification of reference gene primers within the assay. Sequence reads were collapsed and filtered to measure the absolute abundance of every unique TCRbeta CDR3 rearrangement. For each sample, productive Simpson clonality was calculated by taking the square root of Simpson's diversity index across productive rearrangements. The source is immuneACCESS, and TCRdb retained only in-frame sequences with V and J called. Part of the clones is not carried over; for the studies checked, unresolved V genes explain less than half of this, and the remainder is unexplained. That table is the source of V, J and clone size, and D and trimming were worked out from the DNA. For this sample the table gives about 76,000 clones, of which roughly 90% were detected only once. The top ten constitute over 15% of the sample.

This sequence was found in a human donor in a cohort sampled during active COVID-19. The chain joins TRBV19 to TRBJ2-2, with 11 bases in between that match TRBD2. Sequenced: peripheral blood. The CDR3 in this case is CASTLPGLAVTGELFF. The nucleotide sequence is given as TGTGCCAGTACCCTCCCGGGACTAGCGGTAACCGGGGAGCTGTTTTTT. Here the CDR3 is joined to the reference TRBV19 and TRBJ2-2 genes, and the full variable domain is: DGGITQSPKYLFRKEGQNVTLSCEQNLNHDAMYWYRQDPGQGLRLIYYSQIVNDFQKGDIAEGYSVSREKKESFPLTVTSAQKNPTAFYLCASTLPGLAVTGELFFGEGSRLTVL.